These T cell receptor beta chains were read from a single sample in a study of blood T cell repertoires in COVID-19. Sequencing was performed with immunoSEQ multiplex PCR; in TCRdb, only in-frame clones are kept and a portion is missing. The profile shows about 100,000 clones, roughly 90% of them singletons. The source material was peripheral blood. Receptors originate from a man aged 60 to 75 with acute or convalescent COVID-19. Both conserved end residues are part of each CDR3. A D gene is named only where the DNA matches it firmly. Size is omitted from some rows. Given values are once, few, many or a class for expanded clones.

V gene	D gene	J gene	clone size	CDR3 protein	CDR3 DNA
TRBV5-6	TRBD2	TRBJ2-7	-	CASSQVTSGFVSYEQYF	TGTGCCAGCAGCCAAGTAACTAGCGGGTTCGTCTCCTACGAGCAGTACTTC
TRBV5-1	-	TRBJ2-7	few	CASSFEQIYEQYF	TGCGCCAGCAGCTTCGAACAGATCTACGAGCAGTACTTC
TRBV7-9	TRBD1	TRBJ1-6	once	CASSLDGTANSPLHF	TGTGCCAGCAGCTTAGACGGGACAGCAAATTCACCCCTCCACTTT
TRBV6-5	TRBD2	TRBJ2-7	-	CASRLGSGGIYEQYF	TGTGCCAGCAGGCTAGGGTCGGGAGGAATCTACGAGCAGTACTTC
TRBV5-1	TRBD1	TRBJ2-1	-	CASSRDRAYNEQFF	TGCGCCAGTAGCCGGGACAGGGCCTACAATGAGCAGTTCTTC
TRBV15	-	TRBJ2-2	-	CAVRLGTRDTGELFF	TGTGCCGTGAGACTCGGGACTCGCGACACCGGGGAGCTGTTTTTT
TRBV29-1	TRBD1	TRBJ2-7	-	CSVVDRGQSYEQYF	TGCAGCGTGGTTGACAGGGGTCAATCCTACGAGCAGTACTTC
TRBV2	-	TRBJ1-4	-	CASSEGNRFSEKLFF	TGTGCCAGCAGTGAGGGGAACAGGTTTTCGGAAAAACTGTTTTTT
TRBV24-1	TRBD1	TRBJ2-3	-	CATRGTGGSDTQYF	TGTGCCACCAGGGGGACAGGGGGCTCAGATACGCAGTATTTT
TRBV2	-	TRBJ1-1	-	CASSTDGGNTEAFF	TGTGCCAGCAGTACCGACGGGGGGAACACTGAAGCTTTCTTT
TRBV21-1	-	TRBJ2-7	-	CASSKGSPGTSGYEQYF	TGTGCCAGCAGCAAAGGGAGCCCCGGGACTAGCGGCTACGAGCAGTACTTC
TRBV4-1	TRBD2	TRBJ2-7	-	CASSLGTSGGASYEQYF	TGCGCCAGCAGCCTGGGGACTAGCGGGGGGGCGTCCTACGAGCAGTACTTC
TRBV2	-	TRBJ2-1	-	CASSERTAYNEQFF	TGTGCCAGCAGTGAACGGACAGCTTACAATGAGCAGTTCTTC
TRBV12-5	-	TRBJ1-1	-	CASGLGAGTEAFF	TGTGCTAGTGGTTTGGGTGCGGGCACTGAAGCTTTCTTT
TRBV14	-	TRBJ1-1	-	CASSQGWGFAGNAEAFF	TGTGCCAGCAGCCAAGGCTGGGGTTTCGCGGGGAACGCTGAAGCTTTCTTT
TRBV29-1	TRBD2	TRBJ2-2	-	CSVSGLAGTGELFF	TGCAGCGTCTCCGGACTAGCGGGAACCGGGGAGCTGTTTTTT
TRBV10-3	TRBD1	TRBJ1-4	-	CARERDRGRMDEKLFF	TGTGCCAGGGAGCGGGACAGGGGTCGAATGGATGAAAAACTGTTTTTT
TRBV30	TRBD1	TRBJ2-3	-	CAWAGRGRPTDTQYF	TGTGCCTGGGCTGGCAGGGGGCGACCCACAGATACGCAGTATTTT
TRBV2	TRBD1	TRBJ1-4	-	CASRTDRGGEKLFF	TGTGCCAGCAGGACCGACAGGGGAGGTGAAAAACTGTTTTTT
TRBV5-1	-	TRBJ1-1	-	CASSLQSHRIGTEAFF	TGCGCCAGCAGCTTGCAATCCCACAGGATAGGCACTGAAGCTTTCTTT
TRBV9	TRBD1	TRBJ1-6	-	CASSGTGLYNSPLHF	TGTGCCAGCAGCGGGACAGGGTTATATAATTCACCCCTCCACTTT
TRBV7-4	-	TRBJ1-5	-	CASSRWNQPQHF	TGTGCCAGCAGCCGGTGGAATCAGCCCCAGCATTTT
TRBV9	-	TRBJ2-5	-	CASSPRRAQETQYF	TGTGCCAGCAGCCCCCGGAGGGCCCAAGAGACCCAGTACTTC
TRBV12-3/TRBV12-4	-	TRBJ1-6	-	CASSLQGLPLHF	TGTGCCAGCAGTTTGCAGGGACTTCCCCTCCACTTT
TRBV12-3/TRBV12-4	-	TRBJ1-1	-	CASSRDLNTEAFF	TGTGCCAGCAGCAGGGATTTGAACACTGAAGCTTTCTTT
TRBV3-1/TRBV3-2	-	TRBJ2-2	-	CASSQTGHRNTGELFF	TGTGCCAGCAGCCAAACGGGACATCGAAACACCGGGGAGCTGTTTTTT
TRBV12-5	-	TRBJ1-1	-	CASGLQVGAEAFF	TGTGCTAGTGGTTTGCAAGTCGGGGCTGAAGCTTTCTTT
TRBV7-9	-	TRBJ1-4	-	CASSSFFPEKLFF	TGTGCCAGCAGCTCCTTTTTTCCCGAAAAACTGTTTTTT
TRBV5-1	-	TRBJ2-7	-	CASSPDTSYEQYF	TGCGCCAGCAGCCCGGACACAAGTTACGAGCAGTACTTC
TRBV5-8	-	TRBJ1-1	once	CASSLVSGLLRNTEAFF	TGTGCCAGCAGCTTGGTATCAGGGTTACTTCGAAACACTGAAGCTTTCTTT
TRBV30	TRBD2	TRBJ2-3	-	CAWSSGLASTDTQYF	TGTGCCTGGAGTTCGGGACTAGCTAGCACAGATACGCAGTATTTT
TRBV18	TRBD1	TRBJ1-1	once	CASSPQPGQINTEAFF	TGTGCCAGCTCACCACAACCGGGACAGATTAACACTGAAGCTTTCTTT
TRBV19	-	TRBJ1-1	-	CASSIGQGMNTEAFF	TGTGCCAGTAGTATCGGCCAGGGAATGAACACTGAAGCTTTCTTT
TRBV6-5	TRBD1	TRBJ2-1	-	CASSYSRGQEQFF	TGTGCCAGCAGTTACTCGAGGGGGCAAGAGCAGTTCTTC
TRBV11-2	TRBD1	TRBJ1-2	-	CASSDRGFGGYTF	TGTGCCAGCAGTGACAGGGGGTTCGGAGGCTACACCTTC
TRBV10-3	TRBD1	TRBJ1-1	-	CAIRTGGYLGEAFF	TGTGCCATCAGGACAGGGGGGTATCTCGGTGAAGCTTTCTTT
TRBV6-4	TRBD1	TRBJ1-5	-	CASSVDRGQPQHF	TGTGCCAGCAGTGTGGACAGGGGACAGCCCCAGCATTTT
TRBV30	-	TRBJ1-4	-	CALERGVNEKLFF	TGTGCCTTAGAGCGTGGCGTTAATGAAAAACTGTTTTTT
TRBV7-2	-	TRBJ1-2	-	CASSFWQGKDGYTF	TGTGCCAGCAGCTTCTGGCAGGGGAAGGACGGCTACACCTTC
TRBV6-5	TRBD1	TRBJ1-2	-	CASRDNRGRDYGYTF	TGTGCCAGCAGGGATAACAGGGGGCGCGACTATGGCTACACCTTC
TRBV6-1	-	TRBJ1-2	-	CASTTGFYGYTF	TGTGCCAGCACCACAGGGTTTTACGGCTACACCTTC
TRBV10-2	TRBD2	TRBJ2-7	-	CASSSLAGIAYEQYF	TGCGCCAGCAGTAGCCTAGCGGGTATCGCCTACGAGCAGTACTTC
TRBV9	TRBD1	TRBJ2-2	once	CASSLRQGNTGELFF	TGTGCCAGCAGCCTCCGACAGGGGAACACCGGGGAGCTGTTTTTT